This TCR beta chain derives from a study of blood T cell repertoires in COVID-19 (dated by TCRdb to the early 2020s). Background for the entire study: Samples covering the acute and convalescent phases of COVID-19 were provided by collaborators in the United States, Italy and Spain. A freely available public database, intended as a resource for researchers studying the immune response to SARS-CoV-2, is where the repertoires were released. Samples were obtained from the ongoing ImmuneRACE study (first 160 participants) and from 950 to 1,500 subjects provided by 6 global collaborators. The material from the prospective study consisted of cDNA or gDNA derived from T cells, B-cell-depleted T cells, or PBMCs. The dataset comprised deeply sampled blood TCRbeta repertoires from subjects exposed to, actively infected with, or recovered from COVID-19. The sample metadata nearly always contained a de-identified subject ID, COVID-19 status, age in years and sex. Where available, HLA class I and class II types were taken from metadata supplied by the sample provider and were not determined by assay-based typing. The investigation overall reported the following: The amount of clinical and demographic metadata varied by source and participant and was provided uncurated.

The CDR3 holds 14 amino acids from the cysteine to the phenylalanine. Just the 42-base CDR3 DNA is kept, in frame starting at base 1. From a lookup of the germline V gene (reference sequence), CDR1 and CDR2 are GTSNPN and SVGIG. At the junction V is shortened by 2 bases and J by 0 bases, with 10 bases in between. This clone appeared a few times. Its antigen is unknown. No base qualities exist here, and no much larger clone lies one base off it. One collaborating source in Seattle enrolled patients during active infection and followed them longitudinally through the course of disease. Whole blood was collected in K2EDTA tubes by collaborating institutions according to the institutions' own protocols. Collaborator samples were shipped for TCRbeta analysis as frozen whole blood, isolated PBMCs, or DNA extracted from either sample type. TCRbeta CDR3 regions were amplified from genomic DNA using the immunoSEQ Assay, a bias-controlled multiplex PCR. Concerning the study's data processing: Within the assay, amplification of reference gene primers was used to estimate how many nucleated cells each sample contained. Sequence reads were collapsed and filtered to measure the absolute abundance of every unique TCRbeta CDR3 rearrangement. For each sample, productive Simpson clonality was calculated as the square root of Simpson's diversity index over productive rearrangements. TCRdb mirrors the immuneACCESS table, restricted to in-frame sequences. Some clones are absent from its copies; in checked studies, under half trace to an unresolved V gene, and the reason for the others is unknown. Clone size and V and J calls were adopted from that table, with D and trimming inferred from the DNA. This sample lists about 250,000 clones; about 85% were detected once. The biggest ten clones account for 0.7% to 0.9% of the sample.

Material for sequencing was peripheral blood. This TCR derives from a human donor with COVID-19, enrolled during active disease. The donor label of this sample is uncertain. The chain is encoded by TRBV30 joined to TRBJ1-1; TRBD1 might be the D gene, on 5 matching bases. CDR3 reads: CAWSFDSMNTEAFF. The nucleotide sequence is TGTGCCTGGAGTTTCGACAGCATGAACACTGAAGCTTTCTTT.